The clone carrying this T cell receptor beta chain was recorded only once. What it binds is unknown. The data stem from a study of T cell responses to AZD1222 COVID-19 vaccine. Whole-study context: Samples with a second dose at about 4 or about 12 weeks were pooled together. Notes on the study in general: Dominant CD4 TCR responses targeted spike regions 160-218 and 743-854. Seropositive AZD1222 recipients at baseline numbered only 6 or 7.

The CDR3 contains 12 residues. Germline V gives CDR1 KGHDR, CDR2 SFDVKD. V lost 6 bases and J lost 4, with 9 bases in between. Sequenced by immunoSEQ multiplex PCR; TCRdb stores in-frame clones only, minus some. The table lists about 180,000 clones, over 85% of them singletons. J is TRBJ2-7 and V is TRBV24-1; D may be TRBD2 (5 bases). The receptor's source is an adult in good health. This material consisted of peripheral blood, taken on day 0 of AZD1222 vaccination. The DNA of the CDR3 is TGTGCCACCAGTAGGAGCGGATACGAGCAGTACTTC. Amino acid sequence: CATSRSGYEQYF.